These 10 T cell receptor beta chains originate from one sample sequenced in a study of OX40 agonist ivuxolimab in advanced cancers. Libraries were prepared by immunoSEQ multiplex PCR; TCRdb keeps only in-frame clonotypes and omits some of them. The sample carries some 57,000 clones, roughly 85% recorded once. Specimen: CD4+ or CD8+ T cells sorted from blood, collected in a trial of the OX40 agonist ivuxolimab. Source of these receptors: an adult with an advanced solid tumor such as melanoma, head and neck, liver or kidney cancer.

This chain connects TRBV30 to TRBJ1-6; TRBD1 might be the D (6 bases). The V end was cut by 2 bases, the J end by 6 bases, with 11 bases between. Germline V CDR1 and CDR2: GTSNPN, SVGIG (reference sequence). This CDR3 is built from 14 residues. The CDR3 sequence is CAWSLGTSNSPLHF. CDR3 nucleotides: TGTGCCTGGAGTCTTGGGACAAGTAATTCACCCCTCCACTTT.

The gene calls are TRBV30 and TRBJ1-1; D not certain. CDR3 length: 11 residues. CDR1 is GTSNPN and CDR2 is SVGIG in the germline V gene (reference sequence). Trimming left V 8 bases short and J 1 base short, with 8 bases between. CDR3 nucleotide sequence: TGTGCCGGCGACGGGAACACTGAAGCTTTCTTT. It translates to CAGDGNTEAFF.

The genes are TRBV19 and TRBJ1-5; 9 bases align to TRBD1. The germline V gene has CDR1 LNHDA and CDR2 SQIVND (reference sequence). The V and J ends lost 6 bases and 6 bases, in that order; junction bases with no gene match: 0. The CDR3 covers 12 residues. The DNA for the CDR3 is TGTGCCAGTAGACAGGGGGCTCAGCCCCAGCATTTT. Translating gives CASRQGAQPQHF.

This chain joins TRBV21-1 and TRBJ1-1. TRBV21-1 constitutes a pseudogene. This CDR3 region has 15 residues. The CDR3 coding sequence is TGTGCCAGCACCTACAGTATCGGGTCGCGCGCTGAAGCTTTCTTT. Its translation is CASTYSIGSRAEAFF.

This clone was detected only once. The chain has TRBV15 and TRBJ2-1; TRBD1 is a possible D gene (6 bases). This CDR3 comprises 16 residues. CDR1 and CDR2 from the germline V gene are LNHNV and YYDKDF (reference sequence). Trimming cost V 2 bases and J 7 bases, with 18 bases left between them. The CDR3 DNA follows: TGTGCCACCAGCAGACTGACAGGAGATAGCATAAATGAGCAGTTCTTC. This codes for CATSRLTGDSINEQFF.

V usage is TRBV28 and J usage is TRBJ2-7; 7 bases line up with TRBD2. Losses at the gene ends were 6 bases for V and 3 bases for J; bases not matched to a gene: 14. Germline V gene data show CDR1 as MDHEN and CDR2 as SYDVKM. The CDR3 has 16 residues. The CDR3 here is CASRGGGRRNHYEQYF. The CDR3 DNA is TGTGCCAGCAGGGGGGGAGGGCGGCGAAATCACTACGAGCAGTACTTC. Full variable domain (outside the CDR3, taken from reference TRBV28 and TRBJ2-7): DVKVTQSSRYLVKRTGEKVFLECVQDMDHENMFWYRQDPGLGLRLIYFSYDVKMKEKGDIPEGYSVSREKKERFSLILESASTNQTSMYLCASRGGGRRNHYEQYFGPGTRLTVT.

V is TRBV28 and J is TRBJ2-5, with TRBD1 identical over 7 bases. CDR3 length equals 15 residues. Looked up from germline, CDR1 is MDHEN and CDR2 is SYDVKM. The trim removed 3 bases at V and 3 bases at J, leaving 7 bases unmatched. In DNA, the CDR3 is TGTGCCAGCAGTTTGAGGGGGCAGAACAAAGAGACCCAGTACTTC. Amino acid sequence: CASSLRGQNKETQYF.

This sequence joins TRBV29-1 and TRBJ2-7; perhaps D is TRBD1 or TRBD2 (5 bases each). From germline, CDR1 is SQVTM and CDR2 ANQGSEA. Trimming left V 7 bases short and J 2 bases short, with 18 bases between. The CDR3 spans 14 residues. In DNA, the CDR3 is TGCAGCGGCCAGTTCGCAGGGACCCCCTACGAGCAGTACTTC. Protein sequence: CSGQFAGTPYEQYF.

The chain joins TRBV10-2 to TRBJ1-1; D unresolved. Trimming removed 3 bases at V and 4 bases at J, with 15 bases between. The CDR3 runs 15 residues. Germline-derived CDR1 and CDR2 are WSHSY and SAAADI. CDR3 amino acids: CASSDVRRAFTEAFF. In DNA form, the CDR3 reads TGCGCCAGCAGTGACGTCAGGAGGGCTTTCACTGAAGCTTTCTTT.

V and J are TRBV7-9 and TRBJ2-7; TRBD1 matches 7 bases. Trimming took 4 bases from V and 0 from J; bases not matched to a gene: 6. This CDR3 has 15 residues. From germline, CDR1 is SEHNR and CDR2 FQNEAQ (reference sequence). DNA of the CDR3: TGTGCCAGCAGCTCTCGGACAGGTAGCTCCTACGAGCAGTACTTC. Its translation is CASSSRTGSSYEQYF.